This is a list of T cell receptor beta chains from one sample in a study of monozygotic twins with inflammatory bowel disease. TCRdb re-analyzed the 5' RACE reads; it lists each CDR3 protein once, without DNA. The table lists 350,000 to 400,000 distinct CDR3 sequences. Sequenced: blood. The receptors stem from a human donor with ulcerative colitis or Crohn's disease, or a healthy co-twin of an affected twin (not recorded which). The CDR3 runs from the conserved cysteine through the conserved F or W.

v_gene	j_gene	CDR3aa
TRBV20-1	TRBJ1-1	CSANIIQGHRGNTEAFF
TRBV18	TRBJ1-2	CASSPRDNYGYTF
TRBV7-9	TRBJ1-5	CASSQDPTNQPQHF
TRBV19	TRBJ2-7	CATSIVGNSYEQYF
TRBV6-1	TRBJ2-2	CASSKRRTGTNTGELFF
TRBV11-2	TRBJ2-7	CASSRDSISYEQYF
TRBV7-2	TRBJ2-4	CASKIMGGIDIQYF
TRBV15	TRBJ2-5	CATSVGLALTQYF
TRBV15	TRBJ2-1	CATSKGTIAGEQFF
TRBV5-6	TRBJ2-3	CAVSRGPSTDTQYF
TRBV4-1	TRBJ2-7	CASSQFSGTSGYEQYF
TRBV19	TRBJ1-5	CASSMLDGFDQPQHF
TRBV5-1	TRBJ2-7	CASSLETGGTYEQYF
TRBV27	TRBJ2-3	CASSFRGGSDTQYF
TRBV12-3/TRBV12-4	TRBJ1-1	CASSLVGRGRGDTEAFF
TRBV15	TRBJ1-1	CATSTRQESAEAFF
TRBV29-1	TRBJ1-1	CSVQGTDPLGAEAFF
TRBV19	TRBJ1-2	CASSILAGQHYGYTF
TRBV5-1	TRBJ2-1	CASTTGLSINEQFF
TRBV20-1	TRBJ2-3	CSARDRRGRDTQYF
TRBV10-3	TRBJ2-7	CAISEQLSIYEQYF
TRBV6-4	TRBJ2-3	CASSDRSGGAGDTQYF